This T cell receptor (beta chain) is drawn from a study of OX40 agonist ivuxolimab in advanced cancers. For the wider study: Ivuxolimab, which targeted the costimulatory receptor OX40 (CD134), was an agonistic, fully human IgG2 monoclonal antibody. Of the roughly 50 dose-escalation patients, hepatocellular carcinoma was present in approximately 20, melanoma in around 15, renal cell carcinoma in 9 and head and neck cancer in 9. A male proportion of 82.7% and a mean age of 60 years, ranging from 23 to 79, were recorded for the dose-escalation cohort. Prior anti-PD-1, anti-PD-L1 or anti-CTLA-4 therapy was permitted, and less than 45% of dose-escalation patients had received checkpoint inhibitors. Partial responses were achieved by three dose-escalation patients, of whom one had hepatocellular carcinoma and two had cutaneous melanoma. Intravenous ivuxolimab was administered to patients every 2 weeks at six dose levels: 0.01, 0.1, 0.3, 1.5, 3 and 10 mg/kg. Peripheral TCRbeta sequencing aimed to test whether ivuxolimab altered TCR sequence diversity and caused clonal T-cell expansion. The paper reports the monotherapy dose-escalation portion (N of about 47 patients) of the phase I ivuxolimab trial. Beyond this particular receptor, the publication reports: Low levels of normalized T-cell clonal expansion were also seen in some patients who did not respond. On average, CD8+ T cells showed more expanded clones than CD4+ T cells after ivuxolimab. In the 0.1-3.0 mg/kg groups, partial responders were among the patients with the lowest normalized peripheral clonal expansion, particularly in CD8+ T cells. Antigen specificity was not determined for the clonally expanded peripheral T cells. At doses from 0.1 to 3.0 mg/kg, clonal expansion was seen in both CD4+ and CD8+ blood T cells between baseline and week 6.

Patients with autoimmune disease history or receiving systemic immunosuppression were excluded from the trial. In every dose cohort, peripheral blood was drawn for TCR sequencing at baseline, cycle 4 day 1, and cycle 7 day 1. Samples came from an open-label, multicenter, first-in-human phase I dose-escalation trial of ivuxolimab. Adults with locally advanced or metastatic head and neck squamous cell, hepatocellular, melanoma or renal cell carcinoma were enrolled in the trial. Before TCR sequencing, CD4+ and CD8+ T cells were separately sorted from peripheral blood. This clone was found once. The specificity of this receptor is unknown. No base quality values were provided; no much bigger clone lies one nucleotide off. To sequence the TCRbeta CDR3 region, genomic DNA was isolated from the sorted cells. The immunoSEQ Assay was used for sequencing of TCRbeta CDR3 regions. The source is immuneACCESS, and TCRdb retained only in-frame sequences with V and J called. Part of the clones is not carried over; for the studies checked, unresolved V genes explain less than half of this, and the remainder is unexplained. This sample has some 58,000 clones in its table, and 70% to 90% of those were observed once. The ten largest clones add up to 0.76% of the sample.

Its CDR3 holds 15 amino acids, cysteine through phenylalanine. Only CDR3 DNA is held: 45 bases, read in frame from base 1. CDR1 is given as SGHTA and CDR2 as FQGTGA, both from the germline V gene. The junction shows trimming of 5 bases on V and 7 bases on J, plus 20 bases between the germline ends. The specimen was CD4+ or CD8+ T cells sorted from blood, collected in a trial of the OX40 agonist ivuxolimab. The receptor comes from an adult with an advanced solid tumor such as melanoma, head and neck, liver or kidney cancer. The sequence links TRBV7-3 to TRBJ2-5; tentative D gene TRBD2, with 6 bases matching. CDR3 sequence: CASSPNSGSLVTQYF. DNA sequence: TGTGCCAGCAGCCCAAATAGCGGTAGCCTGGTGACCCAGTACTTC.